Each of the 2 T cell receptor beta chains below was sequenced from the same sample in a study of PD-1 blockade in classical Hodgkin lymphoma. Each and every patient relapsed after autologous stem cell transplantation, and patients got differing brentuximab vedotin exposure. TCRdb's copy holds only in-frame clones and misses some; the assay was immunoSEQ multiplex PCR. The sample consists of roughly 96,000 clones, approximately 89% of them appearing once. The sequencing here drew on peripheral blood mononuclear cells (PBMCs), taken before the second cycle of nivolumab. All receptors come from a human donor with classical Hodgkin lymphoma.

Turning to this clone: Germline and junction disagree at one end, which may indicate a read error. The V gene is TRBV6-5, the J gene TRBJ2-5; 9 bases line up with TRBD1. CDR3 size: 13 residues. Germline-derived CDR1 and CDR2 are MNHEY and SVGAGI. The CDR3 DNA sequence: TGTGCCAGCAGTTGGGACAGGGAAGAAACCCAGTACTTC. Protein: CASSWDREETQYF.

The rearrangement links TRBV18 to TRBJ1-5, with 7 nucleotides matching TRBD1. Looked up from germline, CDR1 is KGHSH and CDR2 is LQKENI. The CDR3 consists of 13 residues. The J segment lost 6 bases and the V segment lost 3 bases, leaving 2 bases of the junction unmatched. CDR3 protein: CASSPDRAQPQHF. In nucleotides, the CDR3 is TGTGCCAGCTCACCTGACAGGGCTCAGCCCCAGCATTTT.